The source of this T cell receptor beta chain is a study of regulatory T cells in long-lasting Graves disease. The CDR3 consists of 13 residues. V was cut by 2 bases and J by 5 bases, with 7 bases left in between. CDR1 and CDR2 from the germline V gene are SGHRS and YFSETQ. Time point indicated: newly diagnosed GD, antithyroid drugs for less than 3 months. There was RNA extracted from PBMCs, and the TCR library was made from it. Assembly of TCR beta libraries relied on iRepertoire HTBI primers together with Arm-PCR of CDR3 regions. TCRdb re-called the multiplex PCR reads with MiXCR, one entry per CDR3 protein. Altogether over 350,000 distinct CDR3 sequences are present, 14% being singletons, with the ten largest covering more than 15%. The same data also went into a second study, on T cells in Graves' hyperthyroidism and ophthalmopathy.

This clonotype originated in a woman between 50 and 59 years old with Graves disease. The material was peripheral blood mononuclear cells (PBMCs), obtained at new diagnosis, from a patient treated with antithyroid drugs. The gene calls are TRBV5-1 and TRBJ2-2; D call uncertain. CDR3: CASSFDSTGELFF. The CDR3 DNA reads TGCGCCAGCAGCTTTGATTCGACCGGGGAGCTGTTTTTT.